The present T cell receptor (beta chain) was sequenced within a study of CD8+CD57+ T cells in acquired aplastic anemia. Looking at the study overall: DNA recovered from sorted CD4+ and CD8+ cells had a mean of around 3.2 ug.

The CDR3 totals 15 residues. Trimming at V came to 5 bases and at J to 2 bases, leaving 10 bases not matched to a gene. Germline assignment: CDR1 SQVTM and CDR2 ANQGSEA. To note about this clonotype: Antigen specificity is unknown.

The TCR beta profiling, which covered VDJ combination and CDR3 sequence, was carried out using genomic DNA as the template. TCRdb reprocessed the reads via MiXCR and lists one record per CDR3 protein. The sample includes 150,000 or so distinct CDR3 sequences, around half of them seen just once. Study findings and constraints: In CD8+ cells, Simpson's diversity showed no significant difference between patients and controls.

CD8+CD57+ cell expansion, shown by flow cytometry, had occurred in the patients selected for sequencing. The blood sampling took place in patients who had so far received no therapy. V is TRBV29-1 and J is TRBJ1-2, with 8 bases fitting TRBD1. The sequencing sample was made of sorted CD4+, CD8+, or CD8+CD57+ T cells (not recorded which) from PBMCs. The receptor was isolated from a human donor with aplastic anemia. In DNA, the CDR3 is TGCAGCGTTCTCACTCGACAGGGGCTCAACTATGGCTACACCTTC. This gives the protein CSVLTRQGLNYGYTF. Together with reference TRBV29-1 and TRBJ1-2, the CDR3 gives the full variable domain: SAVISQKPSRDICQRGTSLTIQCQVDSQVTMMFWYRQQPGQSLTLIATANQGSEATYESGFVIDKFPISRPNLTFSTLTVSNMSPEDSSIYLCSVLTRQGLNYGYTFGSGTRLTVV.